This T cell receptor (beta chain) was identified in a study of T cells in Graves' hyperthyroidism and ophthalmopathy. Study as a whole: Peripheral blood collection took place at initial diagnosis, before any treatment.

The CDR3 consists of 15 residues. V lost 3 bases and J 3 bases, leaving 14 bases between the germline ends. Germline assignment: CDR1 DFQATT and CDR2 SNEGSKA (reference sequence). This clonotype was seen ten or more times. Researchers barred patients who had uncontrolled infection, other autoimmune disease, pregnancy or lactation. Amplification of TCR beta CDR3 regions was performed using RNA transcripts as template. First-round RT-PCR with HTBI primers amplified the TCR CDR3 region. MiXCR, applied by TCRdb to the multiplex PCR reads, yields one record per CDR3 protein. This sample has roughly 740,000 distinct CDR3 sequences, with about 17% found just once.

Source material: blood. This sequence originates from a man aged 18 to 29 with Graves' hyperthyroidism. The chain combines TRBV20-1 with TRBJ2-2; either TRBD1 or TRBD2 may supply D (6 bases each). Here the CDR3 reads CSASPGAGYTGELFF. DNA for the CDR3: TGCAGTGCTAGTCCGGGGGCCGGTTACACCGGGGAGCTGTTTTTT.